Listed here are 5 T cell receptor beta chains from one sample, sequenced in a study of T-cell memory formation after mild COVID-19. Each CDR3 protein is one row after TCRdb ran MiXCR on the 5' RACE reads. Among around 99,000 distinct CDR3 sequences listed, approximately 15% were seen once. Material for sequencing was PBMCs or a T cell subset sorted from them (not recorded which). These TCRs come from a man between 18 and 35 years old who had mild COVID-19 (a few samples of this study predate the infection). Cell type and time point are not known.

V gene TRBV10-2 combines with J gene TRBJ2-2; D is undetermined. The CDR3 is 13 residues long. The V and J ends lost 2 bases and 3 bases respectively, with 4 bases between them. Germline-derived CDR1 and CDR2 are WSHSY and SAAADI. Here the CDR3 reads CASSEMYTGELFF. CDR3 nucleotide sequence: TGCGCCAGCAGTGAGATGTACACCGGGGAGCTGTTTTTT.

There are a few counts of this clonotype. This chain links TRBV4-1 with TRBJ1-2; D might be TRBD1 (6 bases). Trimming cost V 2 bases and J 8 bases, with 18 bases left between them. This CDR3 has 15 residues. Looked up from germline, CDR1 is MGHRA and CDR2 is YSYEKL. CDR3 in amino acids: CASSQRRGPLSGYTF. As DNA, the CDR3 is TGCGCCAGCAGCCAACGCAGGGGACCACTGAGCGGCTACACCTTC.

This clonotype was recorded a few times. This rearrangement joins TRBV5-5 to TRBJ2-3, with TRBD1 matching 7 bases. Looked up from germline, CDR1 is SGHKS and CDR2 is YYEKEE (reference sequence). J lost 6 bases, V lost 3 bases, and 4 bases had no gene match. The CDR3 loop spans 13 amino acids. The CDR3 DNA reads TGTGCCAGCAGCTCCACAGGGGTGGATACGCAGTATTTT. As protein: CASSSTGVDTQYF.

This clonotype occurred a few times. The chain joins TRBV4-1 to TRBJ2-3; TRBD2 matches 8 bases. Germline V gives CDR1 MGHRA, CDR2 YSYEKL. The CDR3 is 16 amino acids. With V trimmed by 1 base and J by 2 bases, 5 bases remained unmatched. The CDR3 bases are TGCGCCAGCAGCCAAGTCGCGGGGGGACTCACAGATACGCAGTATTTT. The encoded protein is CASSQVAGGLTDTQYF.

This clonotype has only one observation. The genes are TRBV25-1 and TRBJ2-3; D possibly matches TRBD1 or TRBD2 (5 bases each). The CDR3 extends over 13 amino acids. V lost 5 bases, J lost 4 bases, and 10 bases lay in between. The germline V gene encodes CDR1 MGHDK and CDR2 SYGVNS. CDR3: CASSYVGADTQYF. The CDR3 DNA sequence: TGTGCCAGCAGTTACGTGGGGGCAGATACGCAGTATTTT.